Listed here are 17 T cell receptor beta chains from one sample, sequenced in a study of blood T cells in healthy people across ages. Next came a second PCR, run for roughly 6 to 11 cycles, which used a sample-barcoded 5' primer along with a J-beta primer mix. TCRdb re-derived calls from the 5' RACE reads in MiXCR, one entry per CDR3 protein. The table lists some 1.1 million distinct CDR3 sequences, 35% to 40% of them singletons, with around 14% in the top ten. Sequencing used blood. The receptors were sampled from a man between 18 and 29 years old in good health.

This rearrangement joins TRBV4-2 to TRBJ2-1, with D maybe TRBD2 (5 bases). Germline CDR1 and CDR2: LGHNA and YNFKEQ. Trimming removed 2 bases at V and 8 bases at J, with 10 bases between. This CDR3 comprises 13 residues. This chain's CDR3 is CASSQTSIHEQFF. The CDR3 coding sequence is TGTGCCAGCAGCCAAACTAGTATCCATGAGCAGTTCTTC.

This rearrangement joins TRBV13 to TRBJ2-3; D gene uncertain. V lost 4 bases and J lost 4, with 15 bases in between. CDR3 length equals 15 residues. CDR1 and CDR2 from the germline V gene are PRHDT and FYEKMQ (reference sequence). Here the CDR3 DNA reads TGTGCCAGCAGCTCCAACTTTCGTGGGGCAGATACGCAGTATTTT. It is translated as CASSSNFRGADTQYF.

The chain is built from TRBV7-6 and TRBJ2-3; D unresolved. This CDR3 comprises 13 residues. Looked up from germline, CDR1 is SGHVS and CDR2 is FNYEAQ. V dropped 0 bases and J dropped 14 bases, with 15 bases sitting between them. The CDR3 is CASSLARHVGWYF. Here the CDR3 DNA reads TGTGCCAGCAGCTTAGCCCGACACGTGGGGTGGTATTTT.

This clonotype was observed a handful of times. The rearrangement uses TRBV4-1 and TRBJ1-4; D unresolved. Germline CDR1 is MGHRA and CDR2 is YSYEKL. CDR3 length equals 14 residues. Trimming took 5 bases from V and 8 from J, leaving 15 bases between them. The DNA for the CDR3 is TGCGCCAGCAGCACGCCGACTGATAGGGAAAAACTGTTTTTT. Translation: CASSTPTDREKLFF.

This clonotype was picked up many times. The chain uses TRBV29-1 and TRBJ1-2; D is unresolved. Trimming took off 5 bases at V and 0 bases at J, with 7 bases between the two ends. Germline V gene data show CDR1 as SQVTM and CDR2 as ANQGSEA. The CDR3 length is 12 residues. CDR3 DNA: TGCAGCGTTAAGAGGGCTAACTATGGCTACACCTTC. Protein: CSVKRANYGYTF.

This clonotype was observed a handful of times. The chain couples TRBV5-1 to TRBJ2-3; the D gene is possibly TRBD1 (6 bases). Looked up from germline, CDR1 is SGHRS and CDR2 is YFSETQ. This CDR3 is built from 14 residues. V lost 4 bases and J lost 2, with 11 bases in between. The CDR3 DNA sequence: TGCGCCAGCAGCAGGGACACACTCACAGATACGCAGTATTTT. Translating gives CASSRDTLTDTQYF.

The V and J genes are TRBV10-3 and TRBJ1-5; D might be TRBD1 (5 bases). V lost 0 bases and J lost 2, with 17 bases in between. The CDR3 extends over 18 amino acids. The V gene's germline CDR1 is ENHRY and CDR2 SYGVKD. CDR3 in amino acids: CAISESAVGGAGNQPQHF. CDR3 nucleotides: TGTGCCATCAGTGAGTCCGCCGTGGGGGGTGCGGGCAATCAGCCCCAGCATTTT.

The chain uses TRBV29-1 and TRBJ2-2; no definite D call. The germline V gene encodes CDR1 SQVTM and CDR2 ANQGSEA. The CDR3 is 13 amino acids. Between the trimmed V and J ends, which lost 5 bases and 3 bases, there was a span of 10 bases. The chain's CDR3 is CSVQQSYTGELFF. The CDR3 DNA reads TGCAGCGTTCAACAATCCTACACCGGGGAGCTGTTTTTT.

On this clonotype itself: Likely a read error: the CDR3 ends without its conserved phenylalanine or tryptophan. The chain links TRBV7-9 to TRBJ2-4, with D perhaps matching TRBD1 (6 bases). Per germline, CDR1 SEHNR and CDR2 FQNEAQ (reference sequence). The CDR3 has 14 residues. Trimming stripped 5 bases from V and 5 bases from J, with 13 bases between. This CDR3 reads CASSPRTDQNIQYL. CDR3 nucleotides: TGTGCCAGCAGCCCGAGGACAGACCAAAACATTCAGTACTTG.

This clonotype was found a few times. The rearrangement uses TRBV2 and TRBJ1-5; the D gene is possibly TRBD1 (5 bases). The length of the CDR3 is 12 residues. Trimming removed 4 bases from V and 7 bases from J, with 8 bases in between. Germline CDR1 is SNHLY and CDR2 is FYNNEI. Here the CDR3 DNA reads TGTGCCAGCAGTGGGGACGCGCAGCCCCAGCATTTT. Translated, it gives CASSGDAQPQHF.

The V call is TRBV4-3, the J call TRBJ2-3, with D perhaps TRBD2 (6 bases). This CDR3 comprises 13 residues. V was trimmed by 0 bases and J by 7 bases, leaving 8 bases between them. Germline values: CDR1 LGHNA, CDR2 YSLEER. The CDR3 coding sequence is TGCGCCAGCAGCCAAGATGGAGGGAATACGCAGTATTTT. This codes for CASSQDGGNTQYF.

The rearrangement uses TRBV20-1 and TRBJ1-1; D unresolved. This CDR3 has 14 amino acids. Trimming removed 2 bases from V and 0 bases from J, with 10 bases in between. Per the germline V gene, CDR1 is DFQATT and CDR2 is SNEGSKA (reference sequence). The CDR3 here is CSARSSGMNTEAFF. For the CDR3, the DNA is TGCAGTGCTAGAAGCTCGGGGATGAACACTGAAGCTTTCTTT.

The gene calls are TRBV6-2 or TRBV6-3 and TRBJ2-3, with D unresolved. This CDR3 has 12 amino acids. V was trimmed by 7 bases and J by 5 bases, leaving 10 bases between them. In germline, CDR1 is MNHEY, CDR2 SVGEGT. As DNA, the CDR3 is TGTGCCAGCACCCAAACGCGAGATACGCAGTATTTT. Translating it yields CASTQTRDTQYF.

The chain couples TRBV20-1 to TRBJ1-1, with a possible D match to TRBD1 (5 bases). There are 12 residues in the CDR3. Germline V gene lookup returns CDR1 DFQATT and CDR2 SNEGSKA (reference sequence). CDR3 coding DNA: TGCAGCTACGAAGGGGTTGGGTGTGAAGCTTTCTTT. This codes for CSYEGVGCEAFF.

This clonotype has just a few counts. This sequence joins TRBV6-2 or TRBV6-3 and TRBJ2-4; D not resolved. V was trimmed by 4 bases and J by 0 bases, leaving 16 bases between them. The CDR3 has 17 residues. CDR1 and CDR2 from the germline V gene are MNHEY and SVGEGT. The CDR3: CASSFYIRTLAKNIQYF. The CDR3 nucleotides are TGTGCCAGCAGTTTTTACATCCGGACCCTAGCCAAAAACATTCAGTACTTC.

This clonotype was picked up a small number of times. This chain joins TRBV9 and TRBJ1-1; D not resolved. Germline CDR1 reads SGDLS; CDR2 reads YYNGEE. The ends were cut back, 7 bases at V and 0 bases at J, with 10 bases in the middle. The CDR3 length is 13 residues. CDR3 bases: TGTGCCAGCGCAGTCGGAGTGAACACTGAAGCTTTCTTT. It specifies CASAVGVNTEAFF.

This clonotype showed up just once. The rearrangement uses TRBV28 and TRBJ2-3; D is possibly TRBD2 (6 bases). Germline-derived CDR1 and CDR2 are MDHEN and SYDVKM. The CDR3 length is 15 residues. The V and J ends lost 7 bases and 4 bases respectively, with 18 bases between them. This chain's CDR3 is CASTLGGTRSDTQYF. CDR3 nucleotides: TGTGCCAGCACCCTCGGAGGGACCCGGTCAGATACGCAGTATTTT. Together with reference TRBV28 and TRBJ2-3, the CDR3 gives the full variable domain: DVKVTQSSRYLVKRTGEKVFLECVQDMDHENMFWYRQDPGLGLRLIYFSYDVKMKEKGDIPEGYSVSREKKERFSLILESASTNQTSMYLCASTLGGTRSDTQYFGPGTRLTVL.